This TCR beta chain was obtained from a study of Tregs in tolerant kidney transplant recipients. V was clipped by 4 bases and J by 2 bases; unmatched bases: 9. The CDR3 sequence is 16 residues long. Germline V gene data show CDR1 as SEHNR and CDR2 as FQNEAQ (reference sequence). Related graft donors supplied nonmyeloablative bone marrow transplants, and mixed chimerism was transient. CD4+CD25+CD127- Tregs, CD4+CD25- non-Tregs, CD4 and CD8 cells were sorted. TCRdb's copy holds only in-frame clones and misses some; the assay was immunoSEQ multiplex PCR. Of more than 70,000 clones listed, roughly nine tenths were seen once; the top ten hold roughly 1.6%.

This receptor was identified in a human patient who received a combined kidney and bone marrow transplant. Some of the T cells might come from the graft donor. Here the sequenced sample was CD4+ T cells from blood (PBMCs), taken 24 months after the transplant. This chain connects TRBV7-9 to TRBJ1-1, with 8 bases aligning to TRBD1. CDR3 DNA sequence: TGTGCCAGCAGCTATTCGTCCGGGACAGGAAACACTGAAGCTTTCTTT. Its translation is CASSYSSGTGNTEAFF.